A single sample is the source of the 23 T cell receptor beta chains below, sequenced in a study of T cell responses to AZD1222 COVID-19 vaccine. The repertoire was sequenced with immunoSEQ multiplex PCR; TCRdb's copy has only in-frame clones and lacks some. Among 100,000 or so clones listed, more than 75% were seen once. Material: peripheral blood, obtained on day 0 of AZD1222 vaccination. Receptors were obtained from an adult in good health.

This clone has just one count. This rearrangement joins TRBV7-9 to TRBJ2-1; D possibly corresponds to TRBD2 (5 bases). The V end lost 1 base, the J end lost 9 bases, and 13 bases lay between the germline ends. CDR1 and CDR2 (germline): SEHNR, FQNEAQ (reference sequence). The CDR3 consists of 14 residues. CDR3 in amino acids: CASSLDVGGSEQFF. CDR3 sequence (DNA): TGTGCCAGCAGCTTAGATGTAGGAGGAAGTGAGCAGTTCTTC. The full variable domain, its missing parts supplied by reference TRBV7-9 and TRBJ2-1, is DTGVSQNPRHKITKRGQNVTFRCDPISEHNRLYWYRQTLGQGPEFLTYFQNEAQLEKSRLLSDRFSAERPKGSFSTLEIQRTEQGDSAMYLCASSLDVGGSEQFFGPGTRLTVL.

The chain carries TRBV7-7 and TRBJ1-1; D is undetermined. The CDR3 length is 18 residues. Per the germline V gene, CDR1 is SSHAT and CDR2 is FNYEAQ (reference sequence). Between the trimmed V and J ends, which lost 5 bases and 3 bases, there was a span of 25 bases. CDR3 bases: TGTGCCAGCAGCAACGGTAGGAGAGAGAGAGAGGGTTACACTGAAGCTTTCTTT. Translation gives CASSNGRREREGYTEAFF.

This sequence joins TRBV11-2 and TRBJ2-3; D may be TRBD2 (6 bases). This CDR3 comprises 15 residues. Germline-derived CDR1 and CDR2 are SGHAT and FQNNGV. The V and J ends lost 5 bases and 1 base respectively, with 13 bases between them. The CDR3 here is CASSRKASGTDTQYF. The CDR3 nucleotides are TGTGCCAGCAGCCGCAAAGCTAGCGGCACAGATACGCAGTATTTT.

The gene calls are TRBV4-1 and TRBJ2-7; 7 bases agree with TRBD2. The germline CDR1 and CDR2 sequences are MGHRA and YSYEKL. The CDR3 loop spans 15 amino acids. V trimming: 9 bases; J trimming: 0 bases; junction bases outside the gene matches: 11. CDR3 DNA sequence: TGCGCCAGTGCCGTCGGGGAGGGAAGCTCCTACGAGCAGTACTTC. Residues: CASAVGEGSSYEQYF.

The chain employs TRBV6-4 and TRBJ2-1, with TRBD2 matching 11 bases. Germline lookup yields CDR1 MRHNA and CDR2 SNTAGT. V shed 3 bases and J 11 bases; nucleotides not matched to a gene: 3. The CDR3 loop spans 13 amino acids. The CDR3 bases are TGTGCCAGCAGTGAACTAGCGGGAGAGAAGCAGTTCTTC. This translates into CASSELAGEKQFF.

With respect to this clone: At one of its ends the junction is not consistent with the germline gene, which may arise from a read error. The chain combines TRBV11-2 with TRBJ2-5, with 10 bases fitting TRBD2. The length of the CDR3 is 13 residues. Germline V gene lookup returns CDR1 SGHAT and CDR2 FQNNGV. For the CDR3, the DNA is TGTGCCAGCAGCTTCGACCTCGGGACTAGCGTCGACTTC. Amino acid sequence: CASSFDLGTSVDF.

V and J are TRBV2 and TRBJ2-2; 7 positions match TRBD2. CDR3 length equals 14 residues. Trimming cost V 10 bases and J 2 bases; bases outside gene matches: 7. The V gene's germline CDR1 is SNHLY and CDR2 FYNNEI. The CDR3 is CATSRTSNTGELFF. The CDR3 nucleotides are TGTGCCACCTCCCGGACTAGTAACACCGGGGAGCTGTTTTTT.

The V gene is TRBV27, the J gene TRBJ2-7, with TRBD1 identical over 10 bases. In germline, CDR1 is MNHEY, CDR2 SMNVEV (reference sequence). V dropped 10 bases and J dropped 7; count of bases not matched to a gene: 13. The CDR3 loop spans 14 amino acids. The CDR3 region is CATRQDRGGREQYF. CDR3 bases: TGTGCCACGCGCCAGGACAGGGGGGGTCGGGAGCAGTACTTC.

The chain links TRBV9 to TRBJ2-7, with 11 bases matching TRBD2. Germline-derived CDR1 and CDR2 are SGDLS and YYNGEE. The CDR3 has 15 amino acids. V was clipped by 4 bases and J by 3 bases; unmatched bases: 6. In DNA form, the CDR3 reads TGTGCCAGCAGCCCGGGGACTAGCGGAGTCTACGAGCAGTACTTC. The encoded protein is CASSPGTSGVYEQYF.

Only one count was recorded for this clone. The rearrangement links TRBV29-1 to TRBJ1-3; D is undetermined. Germline CDR1 is SQVTM and CDR2 is ANQGSEA. Deletions cut 4 bases from V and 4 bases from J, with 8 bases between. The length of the CDR3 is 12 residues. In nucleotides, the CDR3 is TGCAGCGTTGCTCCATCGGGAAACACCATATATTTT. Its protein is CSVAPSGNTIYF.

This chain uses TRBV5-5 with TRBJ1-6; possibly TRBD1 for D (6 bases). V lost 4 bases to trimming and J lost 6 bases, with 14 bases between them. Looked up from germline, CDR1 is SGHKS and CDR2 is YYEKEE (reference sequence). The CDR3 covers 15 residues. The CDR3 DNA is TGTGCCAGCAGCCTGAGGACAGCGAGTAATTCACCCCTCCACTTT. Protein product: CASSLRTASNSPLHF.

The rearrangement links TRBV12-3 or TRBV12-4 to TRBJ1-2; tentatively, D is TRBD1 (5 bases). This CDR3 comprises 12 residues. V was clipped by 6 bases and J by 8 bases, with 13 bases between them. Here the CDR3 reads CASSLSRGGYTF. The DNA for the CDR3 is TGTGCCAGCAGCCTCTCCCGGGGCGGCTACACCTTC.

The chain couples TRBV30 to TRBJ1-1; perhaps TRBD1 as D (6 bases). This CDR3 is built from 13 residues. Looked up from germline, CDR1 is GTSNPN and CDR2 is SVGIG (reference sequence). Trimming removed 2 bases at V and 4 bases at J, with 11 bases between. The CDR3 here is CAWSPTGSTEAFF. The DNA of the CDR3 is TGTGCCTGGAGTCCTACAGGGTCCACTGAAGCTTTCTTT.

The genes are TRBV5-5 and TRBJ1-6, with 10 bases aligning to TRBD1. CDR1 and CDR2 from the germline V gene are SGHKS and YYEKEE (reference sequence). The CDR3 runs to 16 residues. The junction had 10 bases not matched to a gene; V was cut back by 3 bases and J by 10 bases. DNA of the CDR3: TGTGCCAGCAGCTCAAAGACAGGGGGCTTAGGGTCACCCCTCCACTTT. Protein sequence: CASSSKTGGLGSPLHF.

The genes are TRBV5-5 and TRBJ1-1; perhaps TRBD1 as D (6 bases). CDR3 size: 15 residues. V was shortened by 0 bases and J by 5 bases, with 14 bases between the two germline ends. Per the germline V gene, CDR1 is SGHKS and CDR2 is YYEKEE (reference sequence). CDR3 coding DNA: TGTGCCAGCAGCTTGGGTTGGGGGGCGGCAACTGAAGCTTTCTTT. It specifies CASSLGWGAATEAFF.

This chain links TRBV5-1 with TRBJ1-2, with D uncertain. Trimming took off 7 bases at V and 4 bases at J, with 17 bases between the two ends. Per germline, CDR1 SGHRS and CDR2 YFSETQ. The CDR3 has 14 amino acids. CDR3 in DNA: TGCGCCAGCTGCCGAACGGACGCCTCCTATGGCTACACCTTC. It codes for CASCRTDASYGYTF.

This clone was found a few times. The CDR3, as DNA: TGTGCCTGGAGTGTAGTCCGGTCTAGCGGGGGGAATGAGCAGTTCTTC. Protein product: CAWSVVRSSGGNEQFF. The V gene is TRBV30, the J gene TRBJ2-1, with 11 bases that match TRBD2. The CDR3 runs 16 residues. The trim removed 0 bases at V and 7 bases at J, leaving 8 bases unmatched. Germline V gene lookup returns CDR1 GTSNPN and CDR2 SVGIG (reference sequence).

The chain employs TRBV2 and TRBJ1-6; D ambiguous. V gave up 8 bases and J gave up 0 bases, with 11 bases separating them. Germline V gene sequence: CDR1 SNHLY, CDR2 FYNNEI. The CDR3 is 15 residues long. As DNA, the CDR3 is TGTGCCAGCCTGGCGGGGAACTCCTATAATTCACCCCTCCACTTT. Encoded protein: CASLAGNSYNSPLHF.

The chain combines TRBV5-1 with TRBJ1-1, with TRBD1 identical over 8 bases. CDR1 and CDR2 from the germline V gene are SGHRS and YFSETQ. This CDR3 has 14 amino acids. Trimming took 3 bases from V and 1 from J; bases not matched to a gene: 2. CDR3 amino acids: CASSWGTGNTEAFF. The CDR3, as DNA: TGCGCCAGCAGCTGGGGGACAGGGAACACTGAAGCTTTCTTT.

This clone was picked up one time. The rearrangement uses TRBV2 and TRBJ1-4; TRBD1 matches at 12 bases. V was clipped by 7 bases and J by 8 bases; unmatched bases: 8. Germline assignment: CDR1 SNHLY and CDR2 FYNNEI. The CDR3 is 15 residues long. DNA of the CDR3: TGTGCCAGCAAACGGGGACAGGGGGCTATAGAAAAACTGTTTTTT. Encoded protein: CASKRGQGAIEKLFF.

CDR3 amino acids: CASSRTDANTGELFF. As DNA, the CDR3 is TGTGCCAGCAGTAGGACAGACGCGAACACCGGGGAGCTGTTTTTT. This chain links TRBV2 with TRBJ2-2; the D gene is possibly TRBD1 (6 bases). Looked up from germline, CDR1 is SNHLY and CDR2 is FYNNEI. The CDR3 is 15 residues long. Deletions cut 5 bases from V and 0 bases from J, with 10 bases between.

The rearrangement uses TRBV5-4 and TRBJ1-2, with D tentatively TRBD1 (5 bases). The CDR3 covers 14 residues. The V end was cut by 2 bases, the J end by 1 base, with 9 bases between. The V gene's germline CDR1 is SGHNT and CDR2 YYREEE (reference sequence). The CDR3 DNA reads as TGTGCCAGCAGCTTTCAGGGAATTAACTATGGCTACACCTTC. Protein: CASSFQGINYGYTF.

The chain uses TRBV4-2 and TRBJ1-2, with D maybe TRBD1 (6 bases). The germline V and J ends were trimmed by 0 bases and 4 bases, with 9 bases remaining between them. Germline V gene data show CDR1 as LGHNA and CDR2 as YNFKEQ. The CDR3 sequence is 14 residues long. CDR3 sequence: CASSQEGGGYGYTF. The CDR3 DNA is TGTGCCAGCAGCCAAGAAGGAGGGGGCTATGGCTACACCTTC.